The rows below give T cell receptor beta chains drawn from one sample of a study of PD-1 blockade in mismatch repair-deficient tumors. Using immunoSEQ multiplex PCR, the repertoire was profiled, and TCRdb retains in-frame clones only, with some absent. Of about 110,000 clones detected, roughly 80% appear once; the ten largest clones hold around 4.7%. This material consisted of peripheral blood, taken 60 weeks after starting pembrolizumab. The receptor set was obtained from an adult with mismatch repair-deficient cancer. The CDR3 runs from the conserved cysteine through the conserved F or W. Each record gives: clone size, D gene, V gene, J gene, CDR3 protein, CDR3 DNA. The D gene is left open where the match is weak. The size field is filled for only some rows; it gives once, few, many or a size class.

>NA|NA|TRBV18|TRBJ2-1
CASSPLGPSDYNEQFF
TGTGCCAGCTCACCACTTGGGCCCTCCGACTACAATGAGCAGTTCTTC
>NA|NA|TRBV28|TRBJ2-5
CASQRFQETQYF
TGTGCCAGCCAGAGGTTCCAAGAGACCCAGTACTTC
>NA|NA|TRBV6-1|TRBJ1-5
CASMAGYQPQHF
TGTGCCAGCATGGCAGGATATCAGCCCCAGCATTTT
>NA|TRBD1|TRBV6-5|TRBJ1-2
CASSGRDREEVCTF
TGTGCCAGCAGTGGCCGGGACAGGGAGGAGGTTTGCACCTTC
>NA|TRBD1|TRBV6-5|TRBJ1-5
CASRTGFVQPQHF
TGTGCCAGCAGGACAGGGTTCGTGCAGCCCCAGCATTTT
>NA|NA|TRBV7-3|TRBJ2-5
CASSSSGLPEETQYF
TGTGCCAGCAGCTCCTCCGGTTTACCGGAGGAGACCCAGTACTTC
>NA|NA|TRBV18|TRBJ1-1
CASSPKDTVTEAFF
TGTGCCAGCTCACCGAAGGACACCGTCACTGAAGCTTTCTTT
>NA|NA|TRBV5-4|TRBJ1-2
CASSFLGGQQNGYTF
TGTGCCAGCAGCTTCCTAGGCGGGCAGCAGAATGGCTACACCTTC
>NA|NA|TRBV5-1|TRBJ1-1
CASRVQESTEAFF
TGCGCCAGCAGGGTGCAGGAAAGCACTGAAGCTTTCTTT
>NA|TRBD2|TRBV7-2|TRBJ2-7
CASSLALAGVSEQYF
TGTGCCAGCAGCTTAGCGCTAGCGGGAGTATCCGAGCAGTACTTC
>few|NA|TRBV7-9|TRBJ1-2
CASSHGGRANYGYTF
TGTGCCAGCAGCCATGGCGGCAGAGCGAACTATGGCTACACCTTC
>NA|TRBD2|TRBV6-1|TRBJ2-3
CASRAGGRTDTQYF
TGTGCCAGCAGGGCGGGAGGGAGGACAGATACGCAGTATTTT
>NA|TRBD2|TRBV5-8|TRBJ2-1
CASSWSGTSGRPFYEQFF
TGTGCCAGCAGCTGGTCCGGGACTAGCGGGAGGCCGTTCTATGAGCAGTTCTTC
>NA|NA|TRBV21-1|TRBJ2-1
CASSKGKKRQNPSNEQFF
TGTGCCAGCAGCAAAGGCAAAAAACGACAAAACCCCTCCAATGAGCAGTTCTTC
>NA|NA|TRBV6-5|TRBJ1-3
CASRDSGNTIYF
TGTGCCAGTCGGGACTCTGGAAACACCATATATTTT
>NA|NA|TRBV7-3|TRBJ2-3
CASSLDGRSLDTQYF
TGTGCCAGCAGCTTAGACGGACGGTCTCTGGATACGCAGTATTTT
>NA|NA|TRBV19|TRBJ1-5
CASSPPGVPQPQHF
TGTGCCAGTAGTCCCCCCGGGGTCCCTCAGCCCCAGCATTTT
>NA|TRBD1|TRBV7-2|TRBJ2-3
CASSSPTGEDTQYF
TGTGCCAGCAGCTCTCCGACAGGGGAGGATACGCAGTATTTT
>NA|TRBD1|TRBV19|TRBJ2-7
CASSPATGAYEQYF
TGTGCCAGTAGTCCCGCGACAGGGGCCTACGAGCAGTACTTC
>NA|TRBD1|TRBV4-2|TRBJ2-5
CASSFNPTGGGETQYF
TGTGCCAGCAGCTTCAACCCGACAGGGGGCGGCGAGACCCAGTACTTC
>NA|NA|TRBV10-3|TRBJ2-1
CAISWTEYNEQFF
TGTGCCATCAGTTGGACAGAGTACAATGAGCAGTTCTTC
>NA|TRBD1|TRBV18|TRBJ2-5
CASSPLQGSQETQYF
TGTGCCAGCTCACCGCTACAGGGGTCCCAAGAGACCCAGTACTTC
>NA|TRBD2|TRBV15|TRBJ2-5
CATSTAGGGGETQYF
TGTGCCACCAGCACGGCGGGAGGGGGCGGGGAGACCCAGTACTTC
>NA|NA|TRBV29-1|TRBJ2-5
CSVQEGRGWETQYF
TGCAGCGTCCAAGAGGGCAGGGGATGGGAGACCCAGTACTTC
>few|TRBD2|TRBV19|TRBJ2-5
CASSKGEAGGIEETQYF
TGTGCCAGTAGTAAGGGTGAAGCGGGAGGAATCGAGGAGACCCAGTACTTC
>NA|NA|TRBV6-5|TRBJ1-1
CAAAGATEAFF
TGTGCCGCCGCCGGGGCCACTGAAGCTTTCTTT
>NA|NA|TRBV11-2|TRBJ2-3
CASSLALQGGTDTQYF
TGTGCCAGCAGCTTAGCTCTGCAGGGAGGCACAGATACGCAGTATTTT
>NA|NA|TRBV2|TRBJ2-7
CASNPSRGLGEQYF
TGTGCCAGCAACCCTAGCCGGGGGCTAGGCGAGCAGTACTTC
>few|TRBD1|TRBV15|TRBJ2-4
CATSRVGTGGIASAKNIQYF
TGTGCCACCAGCAGAGTGGGGACAGGGGGTATTGCGTCGGCCAAAAACATTCAGTACTTC
>NA|NA|TRBV30|TRBJ1-1
CAWSDGPLNTEAFF
TGTGCCTGGAGTGACGGGCCTTTGAACACTGAAGCTTTCTTT
>NA|NA|TRBV7-9|TRBJ1-1
CASSLLSAEAFF
TGTGCCAGCAGCTTATTAAGCGCTGAAGCTTTCTTT
>NA|NA|TRBV5-4|TRBJ2-5
CASSPVPGEEGETQYF
TGTGCCAGCAGTCCGGTTCCGGGGGAAGAGGGGGAGACCCAGTACTTC
>NA|NA|TRBV7-9|TRBJ1-5
CASSRGGEGQPQHF
TGTGCCAGCAGCCGCGGAGGGGAAGGTCAGCCCCAGCATTTT
>NA|TRBD1|TRBV4-1|TRBJ1-2
CASSLRGQGAGYTF
TGCGCCAGCAGCCTCCGGGGACAGGGGGCTGGCTACACCTTC
>NA|TRBD2|TRBV11-1|TRBJ2-1
CASSRDYHNEQFF
TGTGCCAGCAGCCGGGACTACCACAATGAGCAGTTCTTC
>NA|TRBD1|TRBV9|TRBJ2-6
CASSAGTANSLGANVLTF
TGTGCCAGCAGCGCCGGGACAGCTAACTCTTTGGGGGCCAACGTCCTGACTTTC
>NA|NA|TRBV7-2|TRBJ1-1
CASTLYRDTEAFF
TGTGCCAGCACCCTCTATAGGGACACTGAAGCTTTCTTT
>NA|TRBD1|TRBV9|TRBJ2-1
CASSAGTASYNEQFF
TGTGCCAGCAGCGCCGGGACAGCCTCATACAATGAGCAGTTCTTC
>NA|TRBD2|TRBV27|TRBJ2-1
CASSPLPGLAGPNEQFF
TGTGCCAGCAGTCCCCTACCGGGACTAGCGGGGCCGAATGAGCAGTTCTTC
>NA|NA|TRBV5-4|TRBJ2-7
CASSLVGSYEQYF
TGTGCCAGCAGCTTGGTAGGGTCCTACGAGCAGTACTTC
>once|NA|TRBV10-3|TRBJ1-5
CAISDKGGSNQPQHF
TGTGCCATCAGTGACAAGGGGGGTAGCAATCAGCCCCAGCATTTT
>NA|NA|TRBV29-1|TRBJ2-3
CSVDAPDTQYF
TGCAGCGTTGACGCCCCAGATACGCAGTATTTT
>NA|NA|TRBV6-1|TRBJ2-7
CASSGIGTSYEQYF
TGTGCCAGCAGTGGTATAGGTACCTCCTACGAGCAGTACTTC
>NA|NA|TRBV6-1|TRBJ2-5
CASSEDRGRGETQYF
TGTGCCAGCAGTGAAGATCGGGGTCGGGGAGAGACCCAGTACTTC
>NA|NA|TRBV19|TRBJ2-1
CASSIDRSTYNEQFF
TGTGCCAGTAGTATAGATCGGTCTACCTACAATGAGCAGTTCTTC
>NA|TRBD2|TRBV15|TRBJ2-3
CATSRGESVAGGTDTQYF
TGTGCCACCAGCAGAGGGGAGTCCGTGGCGGGGGGTACAGATACGCAGTATTTT
>once|NA|TRBV20-1|TRBJ1-1
CSAMNTEAFF
TGCAGTGCTATGAACACTGAAGCTTTCTTT
>NA|NA|TRBV5-5|TRBJ1-2
CASSFNTFAGENGYTF
TGTGCCAGCAGCTTTAATACCTTCGCGGGGGAAAATGGCTACACCTTC
>NA|NA|TRBV19|TRBJ2-3
CASSIDWGGRLYF
TGTGCCAGTAGTATAGATTGGGGGGGCAGGCTATATTTT
>few|NA|TRBV27|TRBJ1-2
CASSLQFRDYGYTF
TGTGCCAGCAGTTTACAGTTTCGGGACTATGGCTACACCTTC
>NA|NA|TRBV7-2|TRBJ1-3
CASGNRTRNTIYF
TGTGCCAGCGGAAACAGGACCCGAAACACCATATATTTT
>NA|NA|TRBV10-3|TRBJ1-1
CAISPRTNTEAFF
TGTGCCATCAGCCCTAGGACGAACACTGAAGCTTTCTTT
>NA|NA|TRBV27|TRBJ2-3
CASSLQDPSTDTQYF
TGTGCCAGCAGTTTACAGGATCCTAGCACAGATACGCAGTATTTT
>NA|NA|TRBV30|TRBJ1-1
CAWRDYYTEAFF
TGTGCCTGGAGGGATTACTACACTGAAGCTTTCTTT
>few|NA|TRBV11-2|TRBJ2-1
CASSFGTTGDEQFF
TGTGCCAGCAGCTTCGGGACCACCGGGGATGAGCAGTTCTTC
>NA|NA|TRBV30|TRBJ1-1
CAWSSRPDTEAFF
TGTGCCTGGAGTTCCCGGCCGGACACTGAAGCTTTCTTT
>NA|NA|TRBV30|TRBJ2-5
CAWSAGETQYF
TGTGCCTGGAGTGCGGGGGAGACCCAGTACTTC
>NA|NA|TRBV19|TRBJ2-2
CASSINPDARRLFF
TGTGCCAGTAGTATTAACCCCGATGCGAGGAGACTGTTTTTT
>few|TRBD1|TRBV6-1|TRBJ1-5
CASIDRGTNQPQHF
TGTGCCAGTATTGACAGGGGAACCAATCAGCCCCAGCATTTT
>NA|NA|TRBV5-4|TRBJ2-3
CASSLGGSTDTQYF
TGTGCCAGCAGCTTGGGAGGTAGCACAGATACGCAGTATTTT